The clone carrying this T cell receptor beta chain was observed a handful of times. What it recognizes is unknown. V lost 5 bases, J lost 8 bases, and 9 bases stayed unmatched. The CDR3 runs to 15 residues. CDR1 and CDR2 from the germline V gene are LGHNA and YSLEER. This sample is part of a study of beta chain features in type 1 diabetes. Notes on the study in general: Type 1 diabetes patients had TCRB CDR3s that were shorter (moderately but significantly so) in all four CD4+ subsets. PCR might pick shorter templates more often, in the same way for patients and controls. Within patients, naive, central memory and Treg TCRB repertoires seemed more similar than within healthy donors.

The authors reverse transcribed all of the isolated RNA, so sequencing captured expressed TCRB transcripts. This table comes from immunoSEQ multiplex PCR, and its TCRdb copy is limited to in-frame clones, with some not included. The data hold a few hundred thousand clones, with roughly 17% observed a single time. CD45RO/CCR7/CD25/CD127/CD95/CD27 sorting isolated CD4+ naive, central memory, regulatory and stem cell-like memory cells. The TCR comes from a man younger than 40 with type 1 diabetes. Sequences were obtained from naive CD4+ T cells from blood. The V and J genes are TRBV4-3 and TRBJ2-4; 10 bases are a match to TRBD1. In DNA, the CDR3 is TGCGCCAGCAGCTTGACCGGGACAGGGGCGGACATTCAGTACTTC. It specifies CASSLTGTGADIQYF.